A selection of T cell receptor beta chains follows, all from one sample in a study of T-cell reconstitution after alpha-beta-depleted transplantation in children. Each CDR3 protein gets one entry after TCRdb re-called the PCR reads with MiXCR. The table shows about 120,000 distinct CDR3 sequences, with roughly 24% occurring only once. Sequenced here: PBMCs, mostly from graft donor cells, sampled 180 days after TCRalphabeta/CD19-depleted stem cell transplant. The receptors were gathered from a male patient between 2 and 10 years old who had a stem cell transplant for chronic granulomatous disease, so the T cells may come from the graft donor. Both conserved end residues are part of each CDR3. The D gene is left open where the match is weak. Clone size, where shown, is once, few, many, or a class for clones that have expanded.

many	TRBV20-1	-	TRBJ1-4	TGCAGTGCCAAGCGTAGGGGGGTCCGAGAAAAACTGTTTTTT	CSAKRRGVREKLFF
many	TRBV6-1	TRBD1	TRBJ2-7	TGTGCCAGCAGTGAAACAGGGGGCGGGTCCTACGAGCAGTACTTC	CASSETGGGSYEQYF
many	TRBV20-1	TRBD2	TRBJ2-3	TGCAGTGCTAGTCTCCCGGGAGGTACAGATACGCAGTATTTT	CSASLPGGTDTQYF
-	TRBV12-3/TRBV12-4	-	TRBJ1-6	TGTGCCAGCAGTTTTGGGTCTTCCGGGAATTCACCCCTCCACTTT	CASSFGSSGNSPLHF
many	TRBV4-3	-	TRBJ2-3	TGCGCCAGCAGCCAAGATCTCAAAGATACGCAGTATTTT	CASSQDLKDTQYF
few	TRBV15	-	TRBJ1-2	TGTGCCACCAGCAGAGGGTCCATAGACAGATTAAACTATGGCTACACCTTC	CATSRGSIDRLNYGYTF
-	TRBV20-1	TRBD2	TRBJ2-1	TGCAGTACCGGAATAGGCGGTAGCGGGAGGAATGAGCAGTTCTTC	CSTGIGGSGRNEQFF
few	TRBV7-6	-	TRBJ2-1	TGTGCCAGCAGCCTCGGCCCAAAATATGAGCAGTTCTTC	CASSLGPKYEQFF
few	TRBV5-1	-	TRBJ1-2	TGCGCCAGCAGCTTGGTCCCCAAAAAGGCTGGGGGCTACACCTTC	CASSLVPKKAGGYTF
many	TRBV20-1	-	TRBJ2-1	TGCAGTGCTAGTTTTAGGGGAGCGGAGGCCATTGAGCAGTTCTTC	CSASFRGAEAIEQFF
few	TRBV4-2	-	TRBJ1-1	TGTGCCAGCAGCCACGGACGTCAAAGGGACACTGAAGCTTTCTTT	CASSHGRQRDTEAFF
many	TRBV3-1	TRBD2	TRBJ2-5	TGTGCCAGCAGGCTAGGACTAGCGGAAGAGACCCAGTACTTC	CASRLGLAEETQYF
few	TRBV12-3/TRBV12-4	-	TRBJ1-3	TGTGCCAGCAGTCACAGGGTAGACTCTGGAAACACCATATATTTT	CASSHRVDSGNTIYF
many	TRBV20-1	-	TRBJ2-3	TGCAGTGCCAGCCCGGCCGATCTAGGCACAGATACGCAGTATTTT	CSASPADLGTDTQYF
many	TRBV12-3/TRBV12-4	-	TRBJ2-7	TGTGCCAGCAGCCGATTTATAGTCTACGAGCAGTACTTC	CASSRFIVYEQYF
many	TRBV29-1	-	TRBJ2-1	TGCAGCGTTAAGGGTCTGAACAATGAGCAGTTCTTC	CSVKGLNNEQFF
few	TRBV20-1	TRBD2	TRBJ2-1	TGCAGTGCTAGACTAGCGGGAGACGACAATGAGCAGTTCTTC	CSARLAGDDNEQFF
many	TRBV4-2	-	TRBJ2-1	TGTGCCAGCAGCCAAGAACAGGGAAACAATGAGCAGTTCTTC	CASSQEQGNNEQFF
many	TRBV5-1	TRBD1	TRBJ2-5	TGCGCCAGCAGCTCAACAGGGGGCGCAGAGACCCAGTACTTC	CASSSTGGAETQYF
few	TRBV20-1	TRBD1	TRBJ1-5	TGCAGTGCTAAGGAGACAGGGAAGCGATTGGCCCAGCATTTT	CSAKETGKRLAQHF
few	TRBV5-4	-	TRBJ2-3	TGTGCCAGCAGCTTGGATCCGATCGGCACAGATACGCAGTATTTT	CASSLDPIGTDTQYF
-	TRBV20-1	TRBD2	TRBJ2-1	TGCAGTGCTAAACGAGCGGGAGTTGTAAATGAGCAGTTCTTC	CSAKRAGVVNEQFF
many	TRBV4-2	-	TRBJ2-3	TGTGCCAGCAGCCAAGTGGCTAGAGGTACTCCAGATACGCAGTATTTT	CASSQVARGTPDTQYF
-	TRBV9	TRBD2	TRBJ2-5	TGTGCCAGCAGCGTAGGACCTCTGGGAGGGGCGGGGACCCAGTACTTC	CASSVGPLGGAGTQYF
many	TRBV20-1	-	TRBJ1-6	TGCAGTGCCCGACAGGCCTTCCGTAATTCACCCCTCCACTTT	CSARQAFRNSPLHF
many	TRBV4-2	-	TRBJ2-1	TGTGCCAGCAGCCGCTCCAGTGAGCAGTTCTTC	CASSRSSEQFF
-	TRBV12-3/TRBV12-4	TRBD2	TRBJ2-7	TGTGCCAGCAGTTCTAGCGGTCCCTACGAGCAGTACTTC	CASSSSGPYEQYF
many	TRBV29-1	-	TRBJ2-7	TGCAGCGTTGAGACGGACAGAGCCTACGAGCAGTACTTC	CSVETDRAYEQYF
few	TRBV10-2	-	TRBJ1-4	TGCGCCAGCAGTGATAGGTCGCCAAATGAAAAACTGTTTTTT	CASSDRSPNEKLFF
once	TRBV5-1	TRBD1	TRBJ1-2	TGCGCCAGCAGCTTGGCGGACAGGGATTCGAATGGCTACACCTTC	CASSLADRDSNGYTF
-	TRBV20-1	-	TRBJ2-5	TGCAGTGCTAGAGAGGACTCCCAAGAGACCCAGTACTTC	CSAREDSQETQYF
-	TRBV29-1	TRBD1	TRBJ1-4	TGCAGCGCGGAGAGCGGGACAGTCGGTGAAAAACTGTTTTTT	CSAESGTVGEKLFF
-	TRBV5-1	-	TRBJ2-7	TGCGCCAGCAGCCCTGGTCGCGGGATCGACGAGCAGTACTTC	CASSPGRGIDEQYF
many	TRBV27	-	TRBJ2-7	TGTGCCAGCGGCGCCTACGAGCAGTACTTC	CASGAYEQYF
-	TRBV18	TRBD2	TRBJ2-7	TGTGCCAGCTCACTAAAGACTAGCGGGTACTACGAGCAGTACTTC	CASSLKTSGYYEQYF
-	TRBV9	TRBD2	TRBJ2-5	TGTGCCAGCAGCGTAGGGGTGGGGAGGACTAGCGTCCAAGAGACCCAGTACTTC	CASSVGVGRTSVQETQYF
many	TRBV3-1	TRBD2	TRBJ2-7	TGTGCCAGCAGCCAACTAGCGGGAGGCCACGAGCAGTACTTC	CASSQLAGGHEQYF
-	TRBV5-1	TRBD1	TRBJ1-1	TGCGCCAGCAGCTCCCGGACAGGGGGCTCCTTAAACACTGAAGCTTTCTTT	CASSSRTGGSLNTEAFF
-	TRBV7-2	-	TRBJ2-7	TGTGCCAGCAGCTTATGGGGATCTAACTACGAGCAGTACTTC	CASSLWGSNYEQYF
many	TRBV9	-	TRBJ2-2	TGTGCCAGCAGCGTAGGTATCATGGCGGACACCGGGGAGCTGTTTTTT	CASSVGIMADTGELFF
-	TRBV12-3/TRBV12-4	TRBD2	TRBJ2-2	TGTGCCTTCGGGGGGGACACCGGGGAGCTGTTTTTT	CAFGGDTGELFF
-	TRBV5-1	TRBD1	TRBJ1-6	TGCGCCAGCAGCTTGGTTGCCAGGGGGCTGAATTCACCCCTCCACTTT	CASSLVARGLNSPLHF
many	TRBV20-1	-	TRBJ2-7	TGCAGTGCTAGAGTGGGTAGCGGCACTCACTTCTTCTCCTACGAGCAGTACTTC	CSARVGSGTHFFSYEQYF
few	TRBV24-1	-	TRBJ2-1	TGTGCCACCGCTGGGACGTACCATGAGCAGTTCTTC	CATAGTYHEQFF
few	TRBV5-1	-	TRBJ1-1	TGCGCCAGCGGATTGGGTGCGGGTATGAACACTGAAGCTTTCTTT	CASGLGAGMNTEAFF
many	TRBV29-1	-	TRBJ2-5	TGCAGCGTTGGGACCGGCGGGGAGACCCAGTACTTC	CSVGTGGETQYF
-	TRBV6-5	TRBD1	TRBJ2-2	TGTGCCAGCAGTTGGGGTGACAGGGCCGGGGAGCTGTTTTTT	CASSWGDRAGELFF
-	TRBV18	-	TRBJ2-1	TGTGCCAGCTCACCACCATCAGCCCATGAGCAGTTCTTC	CASSPPSAHEQFF
few	TRBV15	-	TRBJ1-1	TGTGCCACCAGCTCTCCGGGCGTCCGCATTGAAGCTTTCTTT	CATSSPGVRIEAFF
few	TRBV10-1	TRBD2	TRBJ2-1	TGCGCCAGCAGTGAAGGGGGGACTAGCAATGAGCAGTTCTTC	CASSEGGTSNEQFF